The rows below give T cell receptor beta chains drawn from one sample of a study of T cell changes during pregnancy in multiple sclerosis. Assay used: immunoSEQ multiplex PCR; TCRdb lists only in-frame clones, some missing. The repertoire holds some 100,000 clones, with approximately 94% as singletons. The source was peripheral blood, collected before pregnancy. The receptors derive from a female donor with multiple sclerosis, enrolled in a pregnancy study. Each CDR3 is given with its conserved first and last residue.

>TRBJ1-2|TRBV7-9
CASSSPDGYTF
>TRBJ2-5|TRBV6-5
CASSRTPDGRETQYF
>TRBJ2-5|TRBV2
CASSEMTGSQETQYF
>TRBJ2-7|TRBV5-1
CASSLGGTGAYEQYF
>TRBJ1-2|TRBV29-1
CSVEADRGRPYGYTF
>TRBJ2-7|TRBV6-5
CASSYVAGGRNEQYF
>TRBJ2-7|TRBV15
CATSRDKTSGDEQYF
>TRBJ1-1|TRBV25-1
CASKNGGSTEAFF
>TRBJ2-7|TRBV27
CASSPDSAYEQYF
>TRBJ2-2|TRBV9
CASRRSGTGELFF
>TRBJ2-3|TRBV15
CATSRAGSTDTQYF
>TRBJ2-1|TRBV7-7
CASSPDTGEQFF
>TRBJ2-7|TRBV19
CASSITPGQGPREQYF
>TRBJ2-1|TRBV7-9
CAAQREAYNEQFF
>TRBJ1-4|TRBV9
CASSVEEGYNEKLFF
>TRBJ1-4|TRBV28
CASSLGRPGTGFREKLFF
>TRBJ1-4|TRBV4-2
CASSQDVGGGSEKLFF
>TRBJ2-3|TRBV6-4
CASSDRPASTDTQYF
>TRBJ1-1|TRBV18
CASSPGRGKAEAFF
>TRBJ2-7|TRBV7-9
CASSLTESYEQYF
>TRBJ2-4|TRBV30
CAWSVGTSGRNIQYF
>TRBJ2-7|TRBV10-1
CASSDRIRDEQYF
>TRBJ2-1|TRBV27
CASRGGSSYNEQFF
>TRBJ2-3|TRBV9
CASSVARGDTQYF
>TRBJ2-1|TRBV28
CASSLSLRGTYNEQFF
>TRBJ2-1|TRBV29-1
CSVEGGQGLSYNEQFF
>TRBJ2-7|TRBV2
CASGGSVEQYF
>TRBJ2-3|TRBV29-1
CSVVGGQGSDTQYF
>TRBJ2-7|TRBV13
CASSPDRDRYEQYF
>TRBJ2-7|TRBV11-2
CASSDDWKHYEQYF
>TRBJ2-1|TRBV19
CASSWGSGAYNEQFF
>TRBJ2-7|TRBV6-1
CASSEGQGYYEQYF
>TRBJ2-1|TRBV2
CASSVSALARGRSNEQFF
>TRBJ1-5|TRBV19
CASRPWLSNQPQHF
>TRBJ2-2|TRBV7-2
CASIGQGGNTGELFF
>TRBJ2-1|TRBV25-1
CASSEGTGSDEQFF
>TRBJ2-5|TRBV14
CASSQVSGRYQETQYF
>TRBJ1-4|TRBV5-4
CASSRWTGSNEKLFF
>TRBJ2-5|TRBV2
CASTFTGVKETQYF